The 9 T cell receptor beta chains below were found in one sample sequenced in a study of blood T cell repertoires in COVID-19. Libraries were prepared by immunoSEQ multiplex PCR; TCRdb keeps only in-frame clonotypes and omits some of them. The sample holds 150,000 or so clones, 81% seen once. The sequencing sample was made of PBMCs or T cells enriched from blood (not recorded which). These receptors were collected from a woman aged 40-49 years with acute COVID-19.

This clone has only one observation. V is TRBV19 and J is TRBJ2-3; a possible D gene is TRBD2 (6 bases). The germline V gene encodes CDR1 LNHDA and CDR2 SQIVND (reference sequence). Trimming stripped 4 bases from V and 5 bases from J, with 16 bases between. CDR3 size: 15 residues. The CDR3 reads CASSNIAVPGDTQYF. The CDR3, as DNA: TGTGCCAGTAGTAATATAGCGGTCCCCGGAGATACGCAGTATTTT.

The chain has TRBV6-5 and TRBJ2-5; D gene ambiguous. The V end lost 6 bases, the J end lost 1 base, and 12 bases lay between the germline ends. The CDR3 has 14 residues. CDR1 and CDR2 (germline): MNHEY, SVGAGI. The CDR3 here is CASRWSTAQETQYF. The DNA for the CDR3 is TGTGCCAGCAGGTGGTCCACAGCCCAAGAGACCCAGTACTTC.

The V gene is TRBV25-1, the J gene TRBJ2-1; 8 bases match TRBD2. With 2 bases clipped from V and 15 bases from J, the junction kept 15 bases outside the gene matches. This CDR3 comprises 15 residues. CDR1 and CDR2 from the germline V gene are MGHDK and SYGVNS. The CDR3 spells CASSEPGEAGRALFF. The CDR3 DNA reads TGTGCCAGCAGTGAACCTGGAGAGGCCGGGAGGGCCCTGTTCTTC.

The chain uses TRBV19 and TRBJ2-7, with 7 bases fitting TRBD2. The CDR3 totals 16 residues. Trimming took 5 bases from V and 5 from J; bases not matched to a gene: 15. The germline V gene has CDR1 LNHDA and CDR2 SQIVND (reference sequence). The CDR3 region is CASSAVNLRGVHEQYF. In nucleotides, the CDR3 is TGTGCCAGTAGTGCCGTCAACCTTCGGGGGGTCCACGAGCAGTACTTC.

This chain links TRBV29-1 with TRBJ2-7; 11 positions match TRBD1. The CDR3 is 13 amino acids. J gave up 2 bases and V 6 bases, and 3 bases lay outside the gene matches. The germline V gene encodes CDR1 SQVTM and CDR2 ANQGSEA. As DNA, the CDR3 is TGCAGCGTGCGGACAGGGGGCACCTACGAGCAGTACTTC. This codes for CSVRTGGTYEQYF.

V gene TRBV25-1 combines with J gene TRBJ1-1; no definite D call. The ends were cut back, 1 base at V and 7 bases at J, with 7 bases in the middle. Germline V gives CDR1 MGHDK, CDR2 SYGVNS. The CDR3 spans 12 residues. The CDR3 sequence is CASSELGVEAFF. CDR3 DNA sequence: TGTGCCAGCAGTGAATTGGGAGTTGAAGCTTTCTTT.

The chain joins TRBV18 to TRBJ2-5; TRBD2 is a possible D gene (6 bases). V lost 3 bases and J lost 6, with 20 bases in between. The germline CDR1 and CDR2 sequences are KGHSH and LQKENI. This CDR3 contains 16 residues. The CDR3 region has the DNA TGTGCCAGCTCACCCCCCCTGGAGGGCCGGGCTCAGACCCAGTACTTC. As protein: CASSPPLEGRAQTQYF.

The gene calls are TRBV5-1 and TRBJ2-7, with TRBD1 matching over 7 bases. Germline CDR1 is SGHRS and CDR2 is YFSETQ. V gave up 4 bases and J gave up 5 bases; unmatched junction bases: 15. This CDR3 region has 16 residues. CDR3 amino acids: CASSPTTGTFVDEQYF. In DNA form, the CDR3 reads TGCGCCAGCAGCCCCACGACAGGGACCTTCGTGGACGAGCAGTACTTC.

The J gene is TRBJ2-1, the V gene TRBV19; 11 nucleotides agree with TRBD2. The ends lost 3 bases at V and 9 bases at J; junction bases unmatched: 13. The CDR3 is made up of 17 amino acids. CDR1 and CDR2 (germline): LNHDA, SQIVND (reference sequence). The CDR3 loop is CASSIVVAGGPTGEQFF. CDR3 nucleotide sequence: TGTGCCAGTAGTATTGTAGTAGCGGGAGGGCCAACTGGTGAGCAGTTCTTC.